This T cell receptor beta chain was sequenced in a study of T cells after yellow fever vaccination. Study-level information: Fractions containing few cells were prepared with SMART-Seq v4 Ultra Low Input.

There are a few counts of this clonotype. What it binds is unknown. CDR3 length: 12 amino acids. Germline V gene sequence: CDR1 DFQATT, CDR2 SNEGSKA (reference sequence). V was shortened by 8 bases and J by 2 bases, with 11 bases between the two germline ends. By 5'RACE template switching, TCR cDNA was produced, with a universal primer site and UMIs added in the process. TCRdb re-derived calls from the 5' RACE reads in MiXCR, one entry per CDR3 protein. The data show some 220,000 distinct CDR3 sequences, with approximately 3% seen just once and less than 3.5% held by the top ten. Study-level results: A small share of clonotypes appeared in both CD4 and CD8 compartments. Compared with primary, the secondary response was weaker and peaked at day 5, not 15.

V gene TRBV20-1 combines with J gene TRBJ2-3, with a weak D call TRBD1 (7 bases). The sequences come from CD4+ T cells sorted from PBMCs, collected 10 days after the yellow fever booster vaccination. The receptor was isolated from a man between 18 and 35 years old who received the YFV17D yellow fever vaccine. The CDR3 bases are TGCAGTCCAGGGGGGAACACAGATACGCAGTATTTT. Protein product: CSPGGNTDTQYF.